These 6 T cell receptor beta chains share one sample of origin, sequenced in a study of early T cells in non-severe SARS-CoV-2 infection. MiXCR was run by TCRdb on the 5' RACE reads, yielding one entry per CDR3 protein. The sample includes about 100,000 distinct CDR3 sequences, roughly 13% of them seen just once. Sequenced material: whole blood. The receptors here all came from an adult who was a healthcare worker with PCR-confirmed SARS-CoV-2 infection or an uninfected control (not recorded which).

This clonotype showed up just a few times. This rearrangement joins TRBV19 to TRBJ1-5; D call uncertain. The CDR3 covers 15 residues. V gave up 5 bases and J gave up 1 base, with 12 bases separating them. In germline, CDR1 is LNHDA, CDR2 SQIVND (reference sequence). CDR3 protein: CASSGNGFSNQPQHF. The DNA of the CDR3 is TGTGCCAGTAGTGGGAACGGCTTCAGCAATCAGCCCCAGCATTTT.

The sample holds a few counts of this clonotype. This chain links TRBV29-1 with TRBJ2-7; TRBD1 is a possible D gene (5 bases). This CDR3 contains 11 residues. Trimming took off 6 bases at V and 9 bases at J, with 15 bases between the two ends. Germline V gives CDR1 SQVTM, CDR2 ANQGSEA. The CDR3 bases are TGCAGCGTCGGACACTCGACCGGGCAGTACTTC. It specifies CSVGHSTGQYF.

This clonotype has ten or more counts. This chain links TRBV6-2 or TRBV6-3 with TRBJ2-2; D call uncertain. The germline CDR1 and CDR2 sequences are MNHEY and SVGEGT. This CDR3 has 13 residues. The V end was cut by 6 bases, the J end by 4 bases, with 9 bases between. CDR3 DNA: TGTGCCAGCAGCAAAACCATCACCGGGGAGCTGTTTTTT. Translation gives CASSKTITGELFF.

This clonotype came up a few times. V usage is TRBV5-6 and J usage is TRBJ1-1; 9 positions agree with TRBD1. The CDR3 is 15 residues long. The J segment lost 4 bases and the V segment lost 4 bases, leaving 8 bases of the junction unmatched. Germline V gene lookup returns CDR1 SGHDT and CDR2 YYEEEE. The CDR3 reads CASSEDRGGGTEAFF. CDR3 nucleotides: TGTGCCAGCAGCGAGGACAGGGGTGGAGGCACTGAAGCTTTCTTT.

The chain carries TRBV6-1 and TRBJ1-2, with TRBD1 matching 7 bases. Germline V gene lookup returns CDR1 MNHNS and CDR2 SASEGT. V gave up 6 bases and J gave up 4 bases; unmatched junction bases: 2. The CDR3 has 12 amino acids. CDR3 nucleotide sequence: TGTGCCAGCAGGACAGGGTCCTATGGCTACACCTTC. Translation: CASRTGSYGYTF.

A few counts support this clonotype. The rearrangement links TRBV29-1 to TRBJ2-4, with a possible D match to TRBD2 (6 bases). Germline CDR1 SQVTM, CDR2 ANQGSEA. The CDR3 spans 15 residues. V lost 3 bases, J lost 0 bases, and 12 bases lay in between. CDR3 nucleotide sequence: TGCAGCGTTGAGGGGGAGGTTGGAGCCAAAAACATTCAGTACTTC. It codes for CSVEGEVGAKNIQYF.